In its sample, the clone carrying this TCR beta chain was seen a few times. The antigen is unknown. The PCR contained 60 Vbeta and 13 Jbeta primers. Some clones are missing from TCRdb's copy, which holds only in-frame ones; the method was immunoSEQ multiplex PCR. The table lists 170,000 or so clones, around 80% of them singletons. The record originates from a study of cytomegalovirus exposure and HLA in healthy donors. The germline CDR1 and CDR2 sequences are SNHLY and FYNNEI. V was trimmed by 4 bases and J by 8 bases, leaving 11 bases between them. The CDR3 has 13 residues. Findings and limits, study-wide: As a later analysis showed, a missense DCLRE1C variant was linked to trimming of TCR beta V- and J-genes.

The chain uses TRBV2 and TRBJ1-4; unclear D gene. Material for sequencing was PBMCs. This receptor was identified in a woman between 40 and 50 years old in good health and CMV-seronegative. As DNA, the CDR3 is TGTGCCAGCAGTGGTCAGGATGGCGAAAAACTGTTTTTT. It translates to CASSGQDGEKLFF.